This TCR beta chain was obtained from a study of T cells in Graves' hyperthyroidism and ophthalmopathy. Study summary: Peripheral blood was collected at initial diagnosis, before any treatment. Broader study findings: Ophthalmopathy was predicted by the model a median of about 6.5 months ahead of onset.

J lost 7 bases, V lost 7 bases, and 9 bases had no gene match. This CDR3 contains 15 residues. The V gene's germline CDR1 is ENHRY and CDR2 SYGVKD. Researchers barred patients who had uncontrolled infection, other autoimmune disease, pregnancy or lactation. The source of the PBMCs was 10 ml of fresh peripheral blood. As concerns this clonotype: Its antigen is undetermined.

Authors of the study amplified TCR beta CDR3 regions from RNA transcripts. First-round RT-PCR of the TCR CDR3 relied on the HTBI primer set. TCRdb used MiXCR to reprocess the multiplex PCR reads, holding one entry per CDR3 protein. The profile covers about 720,000 distinct CDR3 sequences, with about a sixth appearing a single time and under 9.5% taken by the ten largest. The origin of this receptor is a man in his late teens or twenties with Graves' hyperthyroidism. The genes are TRBV10-3 and TRBJ2-1, with TRBD2 identical over 11 bases. Sequencing used blood. CDR3 protein: CAITEELAGVNEQFF. CDR3 in DNA: TGTGCCATCACCGAGGAACTAGCGGGAGTTAATGAGCAGTTCTTC.